This T cell receptor (beta chain) is drawn from a study of T cells in Graves' hyperthyroidism and ophthalmopathy. Graves' hyperthyroidism qualified as stable when ophthalmopathy did not progress within 18 months. Concerning this clonotype itself: Its matching antigen is unknown.

Study outcomes and limitations: Ophthalmopathy and stable hyperthyroidism were told apart by a 13 V-J model.

Germline assignment: CDR1 LNHNV and CDR2 YYDKDF (reference sequence). This CDR3 is built from 15 residues. Between the trimmed V and J ends, which lost 3 bases and 3 bases, there was a span of 14 bases. Amplification yielded TCR beta CDR3 regions, with RNA transcripts as the source. Researchers ran a first-round RT-PCR on the TCR CDR3 using the HTBI primer set. TCRdb reanalysed the multiplex PCR reads using MiXCR and keeps one entry per CDR3 protein. This sample has 94,000 or so distinct CDR3 sequences; around 50% occur once, and the top ten carry roughly 29%. The V and J genes are TRBV15 and TRBJ1-1; no firm D call. Sequencing used blood. The sequence was obtained from a middle-aged woman with Graves' hyperthyroidism. As DNA, the CDR3 is TGTGCCACCAGCAGTGGAAGGACGCGGTACACTGAAGCTTTCTTT. Its translation: CATSSGRTRYTEAFF.